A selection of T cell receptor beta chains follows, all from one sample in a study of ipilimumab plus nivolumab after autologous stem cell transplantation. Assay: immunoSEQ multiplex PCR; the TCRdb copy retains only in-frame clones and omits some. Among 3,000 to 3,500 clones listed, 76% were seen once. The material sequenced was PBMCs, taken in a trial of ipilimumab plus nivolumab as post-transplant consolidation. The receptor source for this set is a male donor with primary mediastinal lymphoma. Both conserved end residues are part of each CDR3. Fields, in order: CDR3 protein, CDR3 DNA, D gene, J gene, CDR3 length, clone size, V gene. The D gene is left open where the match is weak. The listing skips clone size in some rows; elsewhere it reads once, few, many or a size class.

CDR3aa: CASSLGLSTDTQYF
CDR3nt: TGCGCCAGCAGCTTGGGACTCAGCACAGATACGCAGTATTTT
d_gene: -
j_gene: TRBJ2-3
len: 14
abundance: -
v_gene: TRBV5-1

CDR3aa: CASSAAGTGRYGYTF
CDR3nt: TGTGCCAGCAGTGCTGCCGGGACAGGGCGGTATGGCTACACCTTC
d_gene: TRBD1
j_gene: TRBJ1-2
len: 15
abundance: -
v_gene: TRBV5-6

CDR3aa: CASSWGAEAFF
CDR3nt: TGTGCCAGCTCATGGGGGGCTGAAGCTTTCTTT
d_gene: -
j_gene: TRBJ1-1
len: 11
abundance: few
v_gene: TRBV13

CDR3aa: CASSFSASGGPIPPYEQYF
CDR3nt: TGTGCCAGCAGCTTTAGTGCTAGCGGGGGGCCAATTCCCCCCTACGAGCAGTACTTC
d_gene: TRBD2
j_gene: TRBJ2-7
len: 19
abundance: large
v_gene: TRBV5-6

CDR3aa: CASSTRQGDSYEQYF
CDR3nt: TGTGCCAGCAGCACGCGACAGGGGGATTCCTACGAGCAGTACTTC
d_gene: TRBD1
j_gene: TRBJ2-7
len: 15
abundance: -
v_gene: TRBV9

CDR3aa: CASSPLQGLTDTQYF
CDR3nt: TGTGCCAGCTCACCACTTCAGGGTCTCACAGATACGCAGTATTTT
d_gene: -
j_gene: TRBJ2-3
len: 15
abundance: once
v_gene: TRBV18

CDR3aa: CSVDQGASEKLFF
CDR3nt: TGCAGCGTTGATCAGGGGGCTTCGGAAAAACTGTTTTTT
d_gene: TRBD1
j_gene: TRBJ1-4
len: 13
abundance: -
v_gene: TRBV29-1

CDR3aa: CATHRGQGPETQYF
CDR3nt: TGTGCCACCCACCGGGGGCAAGGTCCAGAGACCCAGTACTTC
d_gene: -
j_gene: TRBJ2-5
len: 14
abundance: -
v_gene: TRBV6-6

CDR3aa: CAVLPGTDEQYF
CDR3nt: TGTGCCGTCCTGCCGGGAACAGACGAGCAGTACTTC
d_gene: -
j_gene: TRBJ2-7
len: 12
abundance: -
v_gene: TRBV28

CDR3aa: CASRGLAGGQDTQYF
CDR3nt: TGCGCCAGCCGGGGGCTAGCGGGGGGGCAAGATACGCAGTATTTT
d_gene: TRBD2
j_gene: TRBJ2-3
len: 15
abundance: few
v_gene: TRBV5-1

CDR3aa: CASSEVGYGYTF
CDR3nt: TGTGCCAGCAGTGAAGTGGGCTATGGCTACACCTTC
d_gene: -
j_gene: TRBJ1-2
len: 12
abundance: -
v_gene: TRBV6-1

CDR3aa: CASTPGTISNQPQHF
CDR3nt: TGTGCCAGCACCCCCGGGACGATTAGCAATCAGCCCCAGCATTTT
d_gene: -
j_gene: TRBJ1-5
len: 15
abundance: -
v_gene: TRBV2

CDR3aa: CASSLVGELFF
CDR3nt: TGTGCCAGCAGCTTAGTCGGGGAGCTGTTTTTT
d_gene: -
j_gene: TRBJ2-2
len: 11
abundance: -
v_gene: TRBV7-8

CDR3aa: CASKEGTLSYEQYF
CDR3nt: TGTGCCAGCAAGGAGGGGACATTAAGCTACGAGCAGTACTTC
d_gene: -
j_gene: TRBJ2-7
len: 14
abundance: -
v_gene: TRBV2

CDR3aa: CSVGTSGRASEQFF
CDR3nt: TGCAGCGTTGGGACTAGCGGGAGGGCTAGTGAGCAGTTCTTC
d_gene: TRBD2
j_gene: TRBJ2-1
len: 14
abundance: -
v_gene: TRBV29-1

CDR3aa: CSVEANGGETQYF
CDR3nt: TGCAGCGTTGAAGCAAATGGGGGAGAGACCCAGTACTTC
d_gene: -
j_gene: TRBJ2-5
len: 13
abundance: -
v_gene: TRBV29-1

CDR3aa: CASSPLTDSPLHF
CDR3nt: TGTGCCAGCAGTCCCCTGACAGATTCACCCCTCCACTTT
d_gene: -
j_gene: TRBJ1-6
len: 13
abundance: -
v_gene: TRBV6-6

CDR3aa: CASTSGSGAYSNQPQHF
CDR3nt: TGTGCCAGTACATCAGGGTCCGGTGCGTATAGCAATCAGCCCCAGCATTTT
d_gene: -
j_gene: TRBJ1-5
len: 17
abundance: -
v_gene: TRBV19

CDR3aa: CASSRQGAYNEQFF
CDR3nt: TGTGCCAGCAGTCGACAGGGGGCTTACAATGAGCAGTTCTTC
d_gene: TRBD1
j_gene: TRBJ2-1
len: 14
abundance: -
v_gene: TRBV2

CDR3aa: CASSSGQGASHGYTF
CDR3nt: TGTGCCAGCAGCTCCGGACAGGGGGCGTCTCATGGCTACACCTTC
d_gene: TRBD1
j_gene: TRBJ1-2
len: 15
abundance: -
v_gene: TRBV7-2

CDR3aa: CASSLTGDNEKLFF
CDR3nt: TGCGCCAGCAGCTTAACAGGGGATAATGAAAAACTGTTTTTT
d_gene: TRBD1
j_gene: TRBJ1-4
len: 14
abundance: few
v_gene: TRBV5-1

CDR3aa: CASIGFLSGTEAFF
CDR3nt: TGTGCCAGTATAGGGTTCCTGTCGGGTACTGAAGCTTTCTTT
d_gene: -
j_gene: TRBJ1-1
len: 14
abundance: -
v_gene: TRBV19

CDR3aa: CASSLDRGDQPQHF
CDR3nt: TGTGCCAGCAGCTTGGACAGGGGCGATCAGCCCCAGCATTTT
d_gene: TRBD1
j_gene: TRBJ1-5
len: 14
abundance: -
v_gene: TRBV5-4

CDR3aa: CASSKLQGSGQPQHF
CDR3nt: TGTGCCAGCAGTAAACTACAGGGTTCCGGACAGCCCCAGCATTTT
d_gene: -
j_gene: TRBJ1-5
len: 15
abundance: -
v_gene: TRBV2

CDR3aa: CSATMVETQYF
CDR3nt: TGCAGTGCTACAATGGTGGAGACCCAGTACTTC
d_gene: -
j_gene: TRBJ2-5
len: 11
abundance: -
v_gene: TRBV20-1

CDR3aa: CASRVLAGKWDTQYF
CDR3nt: TGTGCCAGCAGGGTCCTAGCCGGCAAATGGGATACGCAGTATTTT
d_gene: -
j_gene: TRBJ2-3
len: 15
abundance: -
v_gene: TRBV7-8

CDR3aa: CASSVAPADTQYF
CDR3nt: TGTGCCAGCAGCGTAGCTCCCGCAGATACGCAGTATTTT
d_gene: -
j_gene: TRBJ2-3
len: 13
abundance: -
v_gene: TRBV9

CDR3aa: CASSLELASSYEQYF
CDR3nt: TGCGCCAGCAGCTTGGAACTAGCTAGCTCCTACGAGCAGTACTTC
d_gene: -
j_gene: TRBJ2-7
len: 15
abundance: -
v_gene: TRBV5-1

CDR3aa: CASSLTGSYEQYF
CDR3nt: TGCGCCAGCAGTCTCACAGGGAGCTACGAGCAGTACTTC
d_gene: -
j_gene: TRBJ2-7
len: 13
abundance: -
v_gene: TRBV5-1

CDR3aa: CASSPAYANYGYTF
CDR3nt: TGTGCCAGCAGTCCAGCATATGCTAACTATGGCTACACCTTC
d_gene: -
j_gene: TRBJ1-2
len: 14
abundance: -
v_gene: TRBV6-1

CDR3aa: CASSEQAGPQETQYF
CDR3nt: TGTGCCAGCAGTGAACAGGCGGGACCCCAAGAGACCCAGTACTTC
d_gene: -
j_gene: TRBJ2-5
len: 15
abundance: large
v_gene: TRBV2